A single sample is the source of the 24 T cell receptor beta chains below, sequenced in a study of cytotoxic CD8 clonotypes in ibrutinib-treated CLL. The table came from immunoSEQ multiplex PCR; TCRdb's copy has only in-frame clones and leaves some out. The sample lists 23,000 or so clones; around 75% were seen once. Sample: PBMCs, taken after 24 months of ibrutinib treatment. These receptors all stem from a human donor with chronic lymphocytic leukemia.

V and J are TRBV29-1 and TRBJ1-4; no definite D call. This CDR3 is 13 amino acids long. Germline assignment: CDR1 SQVTM and CDR2 ANQGSEA. The CDR3: CCGRDSYREKLFF. The CDR3 region has the DNA TGCTGCGGTAGGGATTCTTATCGTGAAAAACTGTTTTTT. Full variable domain (missing parts from reference TRBV29-1 and TRBJ1-4): SAVISQKPSRDICQRGTSLTIQCQVDSQVTMMFWYRQQPGQSLTLIATANQGSEATYESGFVIDKFPISRPNLTFSTLTVSNMSPEDSSIYLCCGRDSYREKLFFGSGTQLSVL.

V is TRBV5-4 and J is TRBJ2-7; D may be TRBD1 (5 bases). Germline V gene lookup returns CDR1 SGHNT and CDR2 YYREEE (reference sequence). Deletions cut 4 bases from V and 4 bases from J, with 18 bases between. CDR3 size: 15 residues. In DNA, the CDR3 is TGTGCCAGCAGCGGTGGGGCCCAGGTTACTTACGAGCAGTACTTC. Its protein product is CASSGGAQVTYEQYF. The variable domain in full, completed from reference TRBV5-4 and TRBJ2-7, reads ETGVTQSPTHLIKTRGQQVTLRCSSQSGHNTVSWYQQALGQGPQFIFQYYREEENGRGNFPPRFSGLQFPNYSSELNVNALELDDSALYLCASSGGAQVTYEQYFGPGTRLTVT.

This chain links TRBV6-1 with TRBJ2-7; D remains unclear. V was pared by 7 bases and J by 3 bases, with 7 bases between. Germline values: CDR1 MNHNS, CDR2 SASEGT. CDR3 length: 11 amino acids. The CDR3: CASMRDYEQYF. The CDR3 DNA reads as TGTGCCAGCATGAGAGACTACGAGCAGTACTTC.

This chain connects TRBV30 to TRBJ1-1; the match to TRBD1 covers 7 bases. CDR3 length equals 14 residues. Germline V gives CDR1 GTSNPN, CDR2 SVGIG (reference sequence). The junction had 7 bases not matched to a gene; V was cut back by 2 bases and J by 4 bases. This CDR3 is CAWSWPTGTTEAFF. The CDR3 region has the DNA TGTGCCTGGAGTTGGCCGACAGGGACCACTGAAGCTTTCTTT.

For this clone: Germline and junction disagree at one end, which may indicate a read error. The genes are TRBV7-7 and TRBJ2-5; 12 bases line up with TRBD2. The CDR3 runs to 17 residues. CDR1 is SSHAT, CDR2 FNYEAQ, per germline (reference sequence). The CDR3 protein is CASSRLPPGLAGETQYF. CDR3 DNA: TGTGCTAGCAGCCGACTACCACCGGGACTAGCGGGAGAGACCCAGTACTTC.

This clone was seen a handful of times. V is TRBV7-9 and J is TRBJ1-4; 7 nucleotides align to TRBD1. CDR1 is SEHNR, CDR2 FQNEAQ, per germline (reference sequence). This CDR3 spans 17 amino acids. With 3 bases clipped from V and 3 bases from J, the junction kept 10 bases outside the gene matches. DNA for the CDR3: TGTGCCAGCAGCTTCCGCCCGAGGGGGCGGTCTAATGAAAAACTGTTTTTT. This sequence encodes CASSFRPRGRSNEKLFF.

The CDR3 DNA reads as TGTGCCAGCTCACCCATTCAGGGTATTGGGTCCTACGAGCAGTACTTC. Protein sequence: CASSPIQGIGSYEQYF. The chain uses TRBV18 and TRBJ2-7; D is possibly TRBD1 (5 bases). The CDR3 has 16 amino acids. Trimming removed 3 bases from V and 1 base from J, with 16 bases in between. The V gene's germline CDR1 is KGHSH and CDR2 LQKENI.

The chain couples TRBV19 to TRBJ1-1; a weak D match, TRBD1 (5 bases). V was pared by 3 bases and J by 1 base, with 21 bases between. Germline loops: CDR1 LNHDA, CDR2 SQIVND (reference sequence). The CDR3 runs to 18 residues. The CDR3 bases are TGTGCCAGTAGTATCGGATGGAGGGGTAAGCGTACGAACACTGAAGCTTTCTTT. This gives the protein CASSIGWRGKRTNTEAFF.

This sequence joins TRBV27 and TRBJ2-1, with TRBD1 identical over 11 bases. This CDR3 region has 14 residues. From germline, CDR1 is MNHEY and CDR2 SMNVEV (reference sequence). V lost 6 bases to trimming and J lost 6 bases; unmatched junction nucleotides: 4. CDR3 DNA sequence: TGTGCCAGCAGCGCGGGGACAGGGGGCAATGAGCAGTTCTTC. Translated, it gives CASSAGTGGNEQFF.

This chain joins TRBV6-5 and TRBJ2-5; D may be TRBD1 (5 bases). The germline V gene encodes CDR1 MNHEY and CDR2 SVGAGI. The CDR3 is made up of 14 amino acids. The V end was cut by 6 bases, the J end by 2 bases, with 13 bases between. CDR3 residues: CASRTTGFQETQYF. The CDR3 nucleotides read TGTGCCAGCAGAACCACAGGTTTTCAAGAGACCCAGTACTTC.

This clone occurred once. The J gene is TRBJ1-2, the V gene TRBV2, with D tentatively TRBD1 (6 bases). The CDR3 runs 17 residues. From germline, CDR1 is SNHLY and CDR2 FYNNEI. Trimming left V 7 bases short and J 2 bases short, with 23 bases between. The CDR3 region has the DNA TGTGCCAGCATGGGGGTTAACTTAGGCAGGGGAAACTATGGCTACACCTTC. It encodes CASMGVNLGRGNYGYTF.

The chain employs TRBV29-1 and TRBJ2-3; D possibly uses TRBD1 or TRBD2 (5 bases each). Trimming left V 4 bases short and J 6 bases short, with 17 bases between. The CDR3 has 14 residues. The germline CDR1 and CDR2 sequences are SQVTM and ANQGSEA. In DNA form, the CDR3 reads TGCAGCGTTGCGAGGGGAGCGGTGGCGGATACGCAGTATTTT. Translating it yields CSVARGAVADTQYF.

The chain employs TRBV5-6 and TRBJ1-1; the D gene is possibly TRBD1 (6 bases). This CDR3 has 13 amino acids. CDR1 SGHDT and CDR2 YYEEEE come from the germline V gene. The V gene lost 8 bases and the J gene lost 6 bases, with 17 bases spanning the gap. Here the CDR3 DNA reads TGTGCCAGTACAAGGGGGGCCCGAGCTGAAGCTTTCTTT. It specifies CASTRGARAEAFF.

The chain has TRBV15 and TRBJ1-2, with 8 bases aligning to TRBD1. Germline trimming cut 0 bases from V and 6 bases from J; bases unmatched to any gene: 6. The CDR3 length is 15 residues. Germline V gene lookup returns CDR1 LNHNV and CDR2 YYDKDF (reference sequence). CDR3 in amino acids: CATSREGQGSDGYTF. The DNA of the CDR3 is TGTGCCACCAGCAGAGAAGGACAGGGCAGCGATGGCTACACCTTC.

This clone came up once. The chain recombines TRBV11-3 with TRBJ2-3; D is unresolved. CDR3 length: 15 amino acids. Germline CDR1 reads SGHNT; CDR2 reads YENEEA. Trimming took off 5 bases at V and 2 bases at J, with 14 bases between the two ends. The CDR3 DNA sequence: TGTGCCAGCAGCCCGGACCCAGCACACACAGATACGCAGTATTTT. Its protein product is CASSPDPAHTDTQYF.

The table lists this clone with a few counts. This chain joins TRBV5-4 and TRBJ1-2; D ambiguous. Deletions cut 0 bases from V and 8 bases from J, with 11 bases between. The germline CDR1 and CDR2 sequences are SGHNT and YYREEE (reference sequence). This CDR3 region has 13 residues. The CDR3 DNA reads as TGTGCCAGCAGCTTGGGGGTCGGAGAGGGCTACACCTTC. This sequence encodes CASSLGVGEGYTF.

This clone was detected only a few times. V usage is TRBV25-1 and J usage is TRBJ1-3; TRBD1 aligns across 8 bases. Trimming at V came to 5 bases and at J to 2 bases, leaving 5 bases not matched to a gene. Germline V gives CDR1 MGHDK, CDR2 SYGVNS. The length of the CDR3 is 15 residues. The CDR3 is CASSPGTGPGNTIYF. As DNA, the CDR3 is TGTGCCAGCAGTCCTGGGACAGGCCCTGGAAACACCATATATTTT.

The V call is TRBV5-1, the J call TRBJ2-7; TRBD2 matches 15 bases. The CDR3 sequence is 18 residues long. CDR1 is SGHRS and CDR2 is YFSETQ in the germline V gene. J was trimmed by 0 bases and V by 4 bases; bases with no gene match: 8. The CDR3 nucleotides are TGCGCCAGCAGCCAAAGGACTAGCGGGGGGGATCACTCCTACGAGCAGTACTTC. Its protein is CASSQRTSGGDHSYEQYF.

The chain carries TRBV11-3 and TRBJ1-5; maybe TRBD1 (6 bases). This CDR3 comprises 16 residues. Looked up from germline, CDR1 is SGHNT and CDR2 is YENEEA. Trimming shortened V by 8 bases and J by 0 bases, and 17 bases separated the two germline ends. The CDR3 loop reads CASRPGTFYSNQPQHF. The CDR3 coding sequence is TGTGCCAGCCGCCCGGGGACATTTTATAGCAATCAGCCCCAGCATTTT.

This clone was seen a handful of times. The V gene is TRBV7-9, the J gene TRBJ2-7; TRBD1 aligns across 8 bases. Germline assignment: CDR1 SEHNR and CDR2 FQNEAQ (reference sequence). Trimming took 4 bases from V and 1 from J; bases not matched to a gene: 6. This CDR3 contains 15 residues. As DNA, the CDR3 is TGTGCCAGCAGCTCTGATCGGACAGGGTCCTACGAGCAGTACTTC. Protein: CASSSDRTGSYEQYF.

The chain combines TRBV4-2 with TRBJ2-2; D is unclear. V was cut by 4 bases and J by 7 bases, with 13 bases left in between. CDR1 and CDR2 from the germline V gene are LGHNA and YNFKEQ. This CDR3 spans 14 amino acids. CDR3 DNA: TGTGCCAGCAGCCGGTTCTCAGATGGCGGGGAGCTGTTTTTT. Translated, it gives CASSRFSDGGELFF.

The rearrangement uses TRBV4-2 and TRBJ1-2; 7 bases are a match to TRBD1. The V segment lost 6 bases and the J segment 5 bases; nucleotides outside the gene matches: 12. CDR1 and CDR2 (germline): LGHNA, YNFKEQ. CDR3 length: 15 residues. The CDR3 reads CASRDPGQTYYGYTF. CDR3 DNA: TGTGCCAGCAGGGACCCGGGACAGACTTATTATGGCTACACCTTC.

The chain uses TRBV15 and TRBJ2-7, with TRBD1 as a possible D gene (6 bases). Germline CDR1 is LNHNV and CDR2 is YYDKDF (reference sequence). The CDR3 has 13 residues. Trimming removed 3 bases from V and 3 bases from J, with 9 bases in between. CDR3 in DNA: TGTGCCACCAGCAGGGGGGCCCTCTACGAGCAGTACTTC. This gives the protein CATSRGALYEQYF.

Written as DNA, the CDR3 is TGTGCCAGCAGTGAACACAGGGCTGGAAACACCATATATTTT. Protein sequence: CASSEHRAGNTIYF. The chain recombines TRBV2 with TRBJ1-3; possible D gene TRBD1, 6 bases. The CDR3 runs 14 residues. Trimming cost V 2 bases and J 2 bases, with 7 bases left between them. The V gene's germline CDR1 is SNHLY and CDR2 FYNNEI.